These 23 T cell receptor beta chains originate from one sample sequenced in a study of blood T cell repertoires in COVID-19 (dated by TCRdb to about 2020). Library preparation was by the immunoSEQ multiplex PCR assay. The source is immuneACCESS, and TCRdb retained only in-frame sequences with V and J called. Part of the clones is not carried over; for the studies checked, unresolved V genes explain less than half of this, and the remainder is unexplained. In this sample the table shows 95,000 to 150,000 clones, 65% to 85% of which occur a single time. The ten largest clones take up under 5% of the sample. The specimen sequenced was PBMCs or T cells enriched from blood (not recorded which). These receptors all come from a woman younger than 45 who had recovered from COVID-19.

This chain links TRBV4-3 with TRBJ2-2, with 9 nucleotides matching TRBD1. The trim removed 4 bases at V and 7 bases at J, leaving 10 bases unmatched. Germline values: CDR1 LGHNA, CDR2 YSLEER. The CDR3 contains 16 residues. The CDR3 sequence: CASSLGQGVGGGELFF. The CDR3 nucleotides read TGCGCCAGCAGCCTGGGACAGGGCGTAGGTGGCGGGGAGCTGTTTTTT.

A few counts support this clone. V gene TRBV21-1 combines with J gene TRBJ1-5. TRBV21-1 is classified as a pseudogene. CDR3 length: 17 residues. This CDR3 reads CARALGGQSYSNQPQHF. CDR3 in DNA: TGTGCCAGGGCTTTAGGCGGTCAATCATATAGCAATCAGCCCCAGCATTTT.

This clone was recorded once. The V and J genes are TRBV27 and TRBJ2-7; TRBD2 matches at 7 bases. Germline CDR1 MNHEY, CDR2 SMNVEV (reference sequence). The CDR3 length is 16 residues. V gave up 1 base and J gave up 3 bases; unmatched junction bases: 9. The CDR3 spells CASSLYSSGLYYEQYF. For the CDR3, the DNA is TGTGCCAGCAGTTTATATTCTAGCGGCTTGTACTACGAGCAGTACTTC.

The V and J genes are TRBV27 and TRBJ1-2; D is ambiguous. With 1 base removed from V and 1 base from J, the gap between germline ends came to 10 bases. Germline CDR1 reads MNHEY; CDR2 reads SMNVEV (reference sequence). The length of the CDR3 is 15 residues. CDR3 region: CASSLYPGGNYGYTF. CDR3 coding DNA: TGTGCCAGCAGTTTATACCCCGGCGGTAACTATGGCTACACCTTC.

The V and J genes are TRBV4-1 and TRBJ2-5; D possibly corresponds to TRBD2 (7 bases). Trimming pared 3 bases from V and 5 bases from J, leaving 16 bases between. The V gene's germline CDR1 is MGHRA and CDR2 YSYEKL. CDR3 length: 15 amino acids. CDR3 region: CASSQSGTNPETQYF. Here the CDR3 DNA reads TGCGCCAGCAGCCAGAGCGGGACAAACCCTGAGACCCAGTACTTC.

The chain employs TRBV28 and TRBJ1-1; D uncertain. The CDR3 contains 13 residues. V lost 4 bases and J lost 7, with 13 bases in between. Germline V lookup: CDR1 MDHEN, CDR2 SYDVKM. CDR3 sequence (DNA): TGTGCCAGCAGTTCGTCACTGGGCCGTGAAGCTTTCTTT. Encoded protein: CASSSSLGREAFF.

The V and J genes are TRBV28 and TRBJ2-1; TRBD2 aligns across 14 bases. The germline gives CDR1 MDHEN, CDR2 SYDVKM. V trimming: 6 bases; J trimming: 10 bases; junction bases outside the gene matches: 8. The CDR3 extends over 15 amino acids. The CDR3 bases are TGTGCCAGCAGCGCGCCGGGACTAGCGGGAGTCGAGCAGTTCTTC. Amino acids: CASSAPGLAGVEQFF.

This chain links TRBV19 with TRBJ2-1; the D gene is possibly TRBD2 (6 bases). This CDR3 has 16 amino acids. Germline lookup yields CDR1 LNHDA and CDR2 SQIVND (reference sequence). Trimming shortened V by 4 bases and J by 0 bases, and 13 bases separated the two germline ends. The CDR3 DNA sequence: TGTGCCAGTAGTACGGTAGCGGTTAGCTCCTACAATGAGCAGTTCTTC. Translating it yields CASSTVAVSSYNEQFF.

V usage is TRBV7-9 and J usage is TRBJ2-7, with TRBD2 identical over 10 bases. The length of the CDR3 is 16 residues. Trimming at V came to 6 bases and at J to 6 bases, leaving 14 bases not matched to a gene. CDR1 and CDR2 from the germline V gene are SEHNR and FQNEAQ (reference sequence). CDR3 loop: CASSLPWASGRREQYF. Here the CDR3 DNA reads TGTGCCAGCAGTTTACCCTGGGCTAGCGGGAGACGCGAGCAGTACTTC.

The J gene is TRBJ2-3, the V gene TRBV2; 7 positions match TRBD1. CDR1 is SNHLY and CDR2 is FYNNEI in the germline V gene. With 7 bases clipped from V and 4 bases from J, the junction kept 5 bases outside the gene matches. The CDR3 spans 13 residues. The CDR3 protein is CASKRGLADTQYF. CDR3 in DNA: TGTGCCAGCAAGAGGGGGCTGGCAGATACGCAGTATTTT.

This sequence joins TRBV18 and TRBJ2-1; 7 nucleotides agree with TRBD2. Germline lookup yields CDR1 KGHSH and CDR2 LQKENI. CDR3 length equals 15 residues. V lost 2 bases, J lost 6 bases, and 7 bases stayed unmatched. The CDR3 coding sequence is TGTGCCAGCTCACCAGCTGGCGGGAGTACCAATGAGCAGTTCTTC. It is translated as CASSPAGGSTNEQFF.

This clone was recorded at least ten times. This chain joins TRBV5-1 and TRBJ1-2; 7 nucleotides align to TRBD1. CDR1 is SGHRS and CDR2 is YFSETQ in the germline V gene. The J segment lost 7 bases and the V segment lost 3 bases, leaving 12 bases of the junction unmatched. The CDR3 has 15 residues. Written as DNA, the CDR3 is TGCGCCAGCAGCTCAGGGTGGGACAGTCTAAGTGGCTACACCTTC. It translates to CASSSGWDSLSGYTF.

The J gene is TRBJ1-1, the V gene TRBV19, with 7 nucleotides matching TRBD1. CDR3 length equals 13 residues. In germline, CDR1 is LNHDA, CDR2 SQIVND (reference sequence). V shed 5 bases, J shed 5 bases, and the junction held 5 bases outside the gene matches. CDR3 bases: TGTGCCAGTAGTTACAGGGGTGGAACTGAAGCTTTCTTT. Translated, it gives CASSYRGGTEAFF.

This clone occurred once. The rearrangement joins TRBV5-5 to TRBJ2-7; 10 bases fit TRBD2. V was clipped by 1 base and J by 3 bases; unmatched bases: 4. This CDR3 spans 15 amino acids. CDR1 and CDR2 (germline): SGHKS, YYEKEE (reference sequence). CDR3 region: CASSLSSGRNYEQYF. Written as DNA, the CDR3 is TGTGCCAGCAGCTTGAGTAGCGGGAGGAACTACGAGCAGTACTTC.

This chain connects TRBV5-1 to TRBJ2-1, with D hard to call. Per the germline V gene, CDR1 is SGHRS and CDR2 is YFSETQ. Between the trimmed V and J ends, which lost 4 bases and 0 bases, there was a span of 11 bases. This CDR3 is 15 amino acids long. CDR3 in DNA: TGCGCCAGCAGCCTCGGTACCCTCTCCTACAATGAGCAGTTCTTC. Translating it yields CASSLGTLSYNEQFF.

The DNA for the CDR3 is TGCGCCAGCAGTGAGGACCAACTAGGTCCTAGCGAAGGGAACACCGGGGAGCTGTTTTTT. Residues: CASSEDQLGPSEGNTGELFF. The rearrangement joins TRBV10-1 to TRBJ2-2; a weak D match, TRBD2 (6 bases). The CDR3 sequence is 20 residues long. V shed 2 bases and J shed 1 base, with 23 bases lying between them. Germline V gene sequence: CDR1 WNHNN, CDR2 SYGVQD (reference sequence).

This sequence joins TRBV27 and TRBJ2-7; 7 bases align to TRBD1. The CDR3 is made up of 13 amino acids. The germline V gene encodes CDR1 MNHEY and CDR2 SMNVEV (reference sequence). V lost 3 bases to trimming and J lost 4 bases; unmatched junction nucleotides: 3. DNA of the CDR3: TGTGCCAGCAGTTTTGGGACAGCATACGAGCAGTACTTC. Encoded protein: CASSFGTAYEQYF.

The chain has TRBV4-2 and TRBJ2-1; 12 bases line up with TRBD2. The CDR3 consists of 17 residues. With V trimmed by 1 base and J by 5 bases, 6 bases remained unmatched. Germline V lookup: CDR1 LGHNA, CDR2 YNFKEQ. The DNA of the CDR3 is TGTGCCAGCAGCCAAGGGACTAGCGGGACTTCCGACAATGAGCAGTTCTTC. This encodes CASSQGTSGTSDNEQFF.

The J gene is TRBJ1-6, the V gene TRBV9; D uncertain. There are 15 residues in the CDR3. The ends were cut back, 0 bases at V and 6 bases at J, with 10 bases in the middle. CDR1 SGDLS and CDR2 YYNGEE come from the germline V gene. This CDR3 reads CASSVGQVPNSPLHF. The CDR3 DNA reads TGTGCCAGCAGCGTAGGGCAGGTCCCTAATTCACCCCTCCACTTT. The whole variable domain, filled in from reference TRBV9 and TRBJ1-6, reads DSGVTQTPKHLITATGQRVTLRCSPRSGDLSVYWYQQSLDQGLQFLIQYYNGEERAKGNILERFSAQQFPDLHSELNLSSLELGDSALYFCASSVGQVPNSPLHFGNGTRLTVT.

In its sample, this clone was seen once. This chain joins TRBV5-1 and TRBJ2-1, with 10 bases aligning to TRBD2. The trim removed 0 bases at V and 10 bases at J, leaving 7 bases unmatched. CDR1 and CDR2 from the germline V gene are SGHRS and YFSETQ. The CDR3 contains 15 residues. CDR3 coding DNA: TGCGCCAGCAGCTTGGTGTTAGCGGGAGGACAGGAGCAGTTCTTC. It yields the protein CASSLVLAGGQEQFF.

The CDR3 DNA sequence: TGCGCCAGCAGCTTGGATTATCAGTTCTCCTATGGCTACACCTTC. Translating gives CASSLDYQFSYGYTF. The chain joins TRBV5-1 to TRBJ1-2; the D is unclear. Trimming stripped 0 bases from V and 4 bases from J, with 13 bases between. The CDR3 contains 15 residues. Germline V gene data show CDR1 as SGHRS and CDR2 as YFSETQ.

The V call is TRBV24-1, the J call TRBJ2-2; 11 positions agree with TRBD2. The germline CDR1 and CDR2 sequences are KGHDR and SFDVKD. Trimming took 3 bases from V and 2 from J; bases not matched to a gene: 10. CDR3 length: 19 residues. The CDR3 loop reads CATSDAGLADSFNTGELFF. The CDR3 coding sequence is TGTGCCACCAGTGATGCGGGACTAGCGGACTCGTTTAACACCGGGGAGCTGTTTTTT.

The V gene is TRBV30, the J gene TRBJ1-1, with D possibly being TRBD1 (5 bases). Deletions cut 1 base from V and 1 base from J, with 13 bases between. Germline V gene sequence: CDR1 GTSNPN, CDR2 SVGIG (reference sequence). CDR3 length: 15 residues. CDR3 loop: CAWSGPNGQNTEAFF. The CDR3, as DNA: TGTGCCTGGAGTGGGCCCAACGGACAGAACACTGAAGCTTTCTTT.